These 23 T cell receptor beta chains came from one sample sequenced in a study of T cells in localized non-small cell lung cancer. TCRdb's table, derived via immunoSEQ multiplex PCR, lists solely in-frame clones and lacks some. The sample has 28,000 or so clones, approximately 86% seen once. The sequences come from peripheral blood, collected before any cancer treatment. The receptors originated from a male donor at least 60 years old with stage I lung adenocarcinoma.

The DNA of the CDR3 is TGTGCCATCAGAGACAGGGTCGATGAGCAGTTCTTC. This translates into CAIRDRVDEQFF. The V gene is TRBV10-3, the J gene TRBJ2-1; 7 positions match TRBD1. Looked up from germline, CDR1 is ENHRY and CDR2 is SYGVKD. The CDR3 extends over 12 amino acids. V trimming: 6 bases; J trimming: 8 bases; junction bases outside the gene matches: 4.

V and J are TRBV19 and TRBJ2-7; D is possibly TRBD1 or TRBD2 (5 bases each). Germline CDR1 reads LNHDA; CDR2 reads SQIVND (reference sequence). This CDR3 is 14 amino acids long. Trimming left V 4 bases short and J 7 bases short, with 17 bases between. The CDR3 is CASSTTTGPLEQYF. The CDR3, as DNA: TGTGCCAGTAGTACGACTACAGGACCCCTTGAGCAGTACTTC. The whole variable domain, filled in from reference TRBV19 and TRBJ2-7, reads DGGITQSPKYLFRKEGQNVTLSCEQNLNHDAMYWYRQDPGQGLRLIYYSQIVNDFQKGDIAEGYSVSREKKESFPLTVTSAQKNPTAFYLCASSTTTGPLEQYFGPGTRLTVT.

V is TRBV19 and J is TRBJ1-6; D may be TRBD1 (6 bases). V lost 5 bases and J 7 bases, leaving 15 bases between the germline ends. The CDR3 length is 15 residues. Germline V lookup: CDR1 LNHDA, CDR2 SQIVND (reference sequence). In DNA form, the CDR3 reads TGTGCCAGTAGTGAAACCGGGACAATAAATTCACCCCTCCACTTT. Protein sequence: CASSETGTINSPLHF.

This rearrangement joins TRBV27 to TRBJ2-2, with 8 bases lining up with TRBD2. The ends lost 4 bases at V and 4 bases at J; junction bases unmatched: 20. In germline, CDR1 is MNHEY, CDR2 SMNVEV (reference sequence). There are 20 residues in the CDR3. The chain's CDR3 is CASSSDPRRGGLPTTGELFF. The CDR3 DNA follows: TGTGCCAGCAGTTCCGACCCGCGCCGGGGGGGGTTGCCAACCACCGGGGAGCTGTTTTTT.

J is TRBJ2-5 and V is TRBV5-1; D is undetermined. This CDR3 spans 14 amino acids. With 2 bases removed from V and 1 base from J, the gap between germline ends came to 9 bases. CDR1 and CDR2 from the germline V gene are SGHRS and YFSETQ. This CDR3 reads CASSFIEPQETQYF. The CDR3 DNA sequence: TGCGCCAGCAGCTTCATCGAACCCCAAGAGACCCAGTACTTC.

The count of this clone is one. The V and J genes are TRBV5-5 and TRBJ2-3, with 14 bases fitting TRBD2. J was trimmed by 3 bases and V by 4 bases; bases with no gene match: 13. The CDR3 loop spans 19 amino acids. The germline V gene has CDR1 SGHKS and CDR2 YYEKEE (reference sequence). The CDR3 spells CASSHNRSRLAGGTDTQYF. CDR3 nucleotides: TGTGCCAGCAGCCACAATAGGAGCCGACTAGCGGGGGGGACAGATACGCAGTATTTT.

J is TRBJ1-2 and V is TRBV4-3, with D hard to call. Trimming left V 5 bases short and J 5 bases short, with 21 bases between. The CDR3 length is 16 residues. Germline V lookup: CDR1 LGHNA, CDR2 YSLEER. The chain's CDR3 is CASSTSGSGAIYGYTF. Written as DNA, the CDR3 is TGCGCCAGCAGCACAAGCGGCAGTGGAGCAATTTATGGCTACACCTTC.

The chain employs TRBV28 and TRBJ1-6, with a possible D match to TRBD1 (5 bases). This CDR3 contains 13 residues. Trimming pared 3 bases from V and 11 bases from J, leaving 11 bases between. Germline-derived CDR1 and CDR2 are MDHEN and SYDVKM. This CDR3 is CASSLDMSTPLHF. The CDR3 nucleotides are TGTGCCAGCAGTTTGGACATGAGCACACCCCTCCACTTT.

V and J are TRBV5-1 and TRBJ2-3, with D perhaps TRBD2 (6 bases). Germline V gene lookup returns CDR1 SGHRS and CDR2 YFSETQ. V was cut by 4 bases and J by 0 bases, with 12 bases left in between. CDR3 size: 15 residues. The CDR3 DNA follows: TGCGCCAGCAGCGTGGGACTCCTTAGCACAGATACGCAGTATTTT. Its protein is CASSVGLLSTDTQYF.

This clone was detected once. V is TRBV7-2 and J is TRBJ2-5; TRBD1 might be the D (6 bases). Trimming took 4 bases from V and 3 from J, leaving 12 bases between them. This CDR3 has 14 amino acids. Per germline, CDR1 SGHTA and CDR2 FQGNSA. In DNA form, the CDR3 reads TGTGCCAGCAGCTATGCCGACAGGAAAGAGACCCAGTACTTC. Encoded protein: CASSYADRKETQYF.

The chain is built from TRBV11-2 and TRBJ2-5; 9 nucleotides align to TRBD1. This CDR3 contains 14 residues. V lost 5 bases to trimming and J lost 2 bases; unmatched junction nucleotides: 3. Germline V gene sequence: CDR1 SGHAT, CDR2 FQNNGV. CDR3 sequence reads: CASSMGQGQETQYF. The CDR3 DNA reads TGTGCCAGCAGCATGGGACAGGGACAAGAGACCCAGTACTTC. The variable domain in full, completed from reference TRBV11-2 and TRBJ2-5, reads EAGVAQSPRYKIIEKRQSVAFWCNPISGHATLYWYQQILGQGPKLLIQFQNNGVVDDSQLPKDRFSAERLKGVDSTLKIQPAKLEDSAVYLCASSMGQGQETQYFGPGTRLLVL.

The rearrangement uses TRBV7-6 and TRBJ1-4; D might be TRBD1 (6 bases). The V gene lost 1 base and the J gene lost 7 bases, with 10 bases spanning the gap. Germline V gene sequence: CDR1 SGHVS, CDR2 FNYEAQ. This CDR3 comprises 14 residues. CDR3 in amino acids: CASSLEGHGEKLFF. The DNA of the CDR3 is TGTGCCAGCAGCTTAGAGGGACATGGTGAAAAACTGTTTTTT.

This chain's CDR3 is CASSLAGGYGYTF. The DNA of the CDR3 is TGCGCCAGCAGCTTGGCCGGAGGATATGGCTACACCTTC. The J gene is TRBJ1-2, the V gene TRBV5-1, with no clear D. The CDR3 runs 13 residues. Deletions cut 0 bases from V and 5 bases from J, with 8 bases between. The germline gives CDR1 SGHRS, CDR2 YFSETQ. Variable domain in full (rest from reference TRBV5-1 and TRBJ1-2): KAGVTQTPRYLIKTRGQQVTLSCSPISGHRSVSWYQQTPGQGLQFLFEYFSETQRNKGNFPGRFSGRQFSNSRSEMNVSTLELGDSALYLCASSLAGGYGYTFGSGTRLTVV.

CDR3 bases: TGTGCCAGCTCACCCTCCCTTAGCGGGGGGGCGTCTGAGCAGTTCTTC. Residues: CASSPSLSGGASEQFF. This chain links TRBV18 with TRBJ2-1; TRBD2 aligns across 11 bases. With 3 bases clipped from V and 9 bases from J, the junction kept 10 bases outside the gene matches. From germline, CDR1 is KGHSH and CDR2 LQKENI. The CDR3 length is 16 residues.

The chain couples TRBV7-2 to TRBJ1-1; D not resolved. V was trimmed by 6 bases and J by 11 bases, leaving 19 bases between them. Germline CDR1 reads SGHTA; CDR2 reads FQGNSA. CDR3 length: 13 residues. CDR3 protein: CASSPVVSGGAFF. In nucleotides, the CDR3 is TGTGCCAGCAGTCCCGTGGTCTCGGGTGGGGCTTTCTTT.

V and J are TRBV5-1 and TRBJ1-2, with D possibly TRBD1 on 6 matching bases. Germline V gene lookup returns CDR1 SGHRS and CDR2 YFSETQ. The CDR3 consists of 16 residues. The V and J ends lost 0 bases and 4 bases respectively, with 16 bases between them. The CDR3 is CASSLAPGLGGYGYTF. The CDR3 coding sequence is TGCGCCAGCAGCTTGGCCCCAGGCCTAGGGGGCTATGGCTACACCTTC.

The chain recombines TRBV19 with TRBJ1-5; no definite D call. V lost 7 bases and J lost 3, with 1 base in between. Germline lookup yields CDR1 LNHDA and CDR2 SQIVND (reference sequence). This CDR3 contains 10 residues. The CDR3: CASTNQPQHF. The CDR3 DNA reads as TGTGCCAGTACCAATCAGCCCCAGCATTTT.

V usage is TRBV9 and J usage is TRBJ2-1; tentative D call: TRBD2 (5 bases). In germline, CDR1 is SGDLS, CDR2 YYNGEE. V lost 1 base, J lost 8 bases, and 16 bases lay in between. The CDR3 consists of 15 residues. The CDR3 DNA reads TGTGCCAGCAGCGTAAGTACTAGTCGGTTCCATGAGCAGTTCTTC. Amino acid sequence: CASSVSTSRFHEQFF.

The rearrangement links TRBV19 to TRBJ2-7, with D perhaps TRBD2 (6 bases). The CDR3 totals 16 residues. The V end was cut by 7 bases, the J end by 0 bases, with 19 bases between. CDR1 and CDR2 from the germline V gene are LNHDA and SQIVND (reference sequence). The CDR3 region is CASNRFRLASSYEQYF. The CDR3 DNA reads TGTGCCAGTAATAGGTTTCGCCTAGCGTCCTCCTACGAGCAGTACTTC.

V usage is TRBV27 and J usage is TRBJ2-3; D uncertain. Germline assignment: CDR1 MNHEY and CDR2 SMNVEV (reference sequence). The CDR3 has 11 residues. The ends were cut back, 5 bases at V and 5 bases at J, with 5 bases in the middle. The CDR3 reads CASSAKDTQYF. DNA of the CDR3: TGTGCCAGCAGTGCCAAAGATACGCAGTATTTT.

The chain links TRBV5-4 to TRBJ2-3, with a tentative D call TRBD1 (6 bases). The germline V gene encodes CDR1 SGHNT and CDR2 YYREEE (reference sequence). V lost 3 bases to trimming and J lost 1 base, with 18 bases between them. The CDR3 sequence is 17 residues long. The CDR3 DNA reads TGTGCCAGCAGCTCCCTACAGGGAATTTTTGGCACAGATACGCAGTATTTT. Translating it yields CASSSLQGIFGTDTQYF.

The gene calls are TRBV6-5 and TRBJ2-1; possibly TRBD1 for D (7 bases). This CDR3 is 15 amino acids long. Germline V CDR1 and CDR2: MNHEY, SVGAGI. V dropped 8 bases and J dropped 3 bases, with 17 bases sitting between them. The CDR3 DNA follows: TGTGCCAGCGGCCAACAGGGGAGGTTCTACAATGAGCAGTTCTTC. Translated: CASGQQGRFYNEQFF.

V usage is TRBV4-3 and J usage is TRBJ1-2, with D unclear. The V and J ends lost 0 bases and 8 bases respectively, with 10 bases between them. Germline V gene lookup returns CDR1 LGHNA and CDR2 YSLEER. The CDR3 extends over 13 amino acids. The CDR3 is CASSQDLFRGYTF. The CDR3 DNA reads as TGCGCCAGCAGCCAAGATCTCTTTAGAGGCTACACCTTC.